This TCR beta chain emerged from a study of cytomegalovirus exposure and HLA in healthy donors. V was pared by 3 bases and J by 8 bases, with 8 bases of the junction left unmatched. This CDR3 has 15 amino acids. CDR1 and CDR2 from the germline V gene are MNHEY and SVGAGI. With 60 Vbeta and 13 Jbeta primers, the PCR was carried out. Some clones are missing from TCRdb's copy, which holds only in-frame ones; the method was immunoSEQ multiplex PCR. The repertoire holds 170,000 or so clones, roughly 75% seen once, with 1% in the top ten. This clone was counted a single time. Though probably carrying unrecorded immune exposures, donors were nominally healthy at sampling.

Specimen: PBMCs. The receptor was isolated from a woman aged 45-65 years in good health and CMV-seropositive. The chain employs TRBV6-5 and TRBJ1-3, with 9 bases matching TRBD1. CDR3 sequence: CASSYRDRVRDTIYF. The CDR3 DNA sequence: TGTGCCAGCAGTTATAGGGACAGGGTTCGTGACACCATATATTTT.